The 32 T cell receptor beta chains listed next were all sequenced from one sample in a study of cytomegalovirus exposure and HLA in healthy donors. PCR primers comprised 60 Vbeta and 13 Jbeta primers. TCRdb keeps only in-frame clones here, not all; method: immunoSEQ multiplex PCR. The repertoire holds 120,000 to 150,000 clones, with around 77% as singletons. The sequenced material came from PBMCs. These receptors came from a woman between 40 and 55 years old in good health and CMV-seropositive.

There are a few counts of this clone. This chain uses TRBV28 with TRBJ1-4; D perhaps matches TRBD1 (6 bases). V was clipped by 6 bases and J by 8 bases, with 16 bases between them. CDR3 length: 14 amino acids. Germline V lookup: CDR1 MDHEN, CDR2 SYDVKM. As DNA, the CDR3 is TGTGCCAGCAGCCCAGGGGATTGGGTCGAAAAACTGTTTTTT. Translated: CASSPGDWVEKLFF.

This clone was seen once. The chain employs TRBV30 and TRBJ1-5, with 12 bases matching TRBD1. Germline V lookup: CDR1 GTSNPN, CDR2 SVGIG (reference sequence). This CDR3 region has 15 residues. V gave up 2 bases and J gave up 6 bases; unmatched junction bases: 5. The CDR3 here is CAWSPGQGAGQPQHF. CDR3 DNA: TGTGCCTGGAGTCCGGGACAGGGGGCTGGTCAGCCCCAGCATTTT.

V is TRBV5-1 and J is TRBJ2-5, with 8 bases matching TRBD2. The CDR3 has 16 residues. Trimming cost V 4 bases and J 2 bases; bases outside gene matches: 10. Looked up from germline, CDR1 is SGHRS and CDR2 is YFSETQ. The chain's CDR3 is CASSPTVAGLQETQYF. CDR3 nucleotides: TGCGCCAGCAGCCCAACCGTAGCGGGACTTCAAGAGACCCAGTACTTC.

CDR3 loop: CSVAGSGKNIQYF. The CDR3 nucleotides read TGCAGCGTGGCAGGGTCGGGCAAAAACATTCAGTACTTC. The genes are TRBV29-1 and TRBJ2-4, with TRBD1 as a possible D gene (5 bases). The CDR3 is made up of 13 amino acids. The germline CDR1 and CDR2 sequences are SQVTM and ANQGSEA. V lost 6 bases and J 3 bases, leaving 12 bases between the germline ends.

The chain carries TRBV4-1 and TRBJ1-1; unclear D gene. The ends were cut back, 4 bases at V and 4 bases at J, with 16 bases in the middle. The CDR3 extends over 15 amino acids. CDR1 is MGHRA and CDR2 is YSYEKL in the germline V gene. This CDR3 reads CASSPPPIYFTEAFF. As DNA, the CDR3 is TGCGCCAGCAGCCCTCCCCCGATTTACTTCACTGAAGCTTTCTTT.

This clone was picked up a small number of times. The V and J genes are TRBV5-1 and TRBJ1-4; 7 bases are a match to TRBD1. Germline CDR1 SGHRS, CDR2 YFSETQ. The CDR3 covers 14 residues. The V and J ends lost 4 bases and 5 bases, in that order; junction bases with no gene match: 5. The CDR3, as DNA: TGCGCCAGCAGCCATGGACAGGAGAATGAAAAACTGTTTTTT. Translated: CASSHGQENEKLFF.

This rearrangement joins TRBV2 to TRBJ2-7; D remains ambiguous. This CDR3 has 13 amino acids. Germline V gene data show CDR1 as SNHLY and CDR2 as FYNNEI. V dropped 4 bases and J dropped 2 bases, with 9 bases sitting between them. The CDR3 DNA follows: TGTGCCAGCAGTGTTAACCAGGCCTACGAGCAGTACTTC. Translating it yields CASSVNQAYEQYF.

The chain recombines TRBV11-2 with TRBJ1-1, with D possibly matching TRBD1 (6 bases). Germline V gene sequence: CDR1 SGHAT, CDR2 FQNNGV. This CDR3 spans 15 amino acids. Deletions cut 7 bases from V and 1 base from J, with 16 bases between. The CDR3 sequence: CASKGLRDTNTEAFF. The CDR3 DNA sequence: TGTGCCAGCAAAGGCCTACGGGACACGAACACTGAAGCTTTCTTT.

V and J are TRBV10-3 and TRBJ1-1; D not resolved. Trimming removed 0 bases at V and 6 bases at J, with 5 bases between. The CDR3 length is 12 residues. In germline, CDR1 is ENHRY, CDR2 SYGVKD. CDR3: CAISESTAEAFF. CDR3 DNA: TGTGCCATCAGTGAGTCGACTGCTGAAGCTTTCTTT.

The chain recombines TRBV7-9 with TRBJ1-2; 9 bases agree with TRBD1. This CDR3 has 15 residues. V trimming: 3 bases; J trimming: 6 bases; junction bases outside the gene matches: 8. Germline V gene sequence: CDR1 SEHNR, CDR2 FQNEAQ (reference sequence). The CDR3 bases are TGTGCCAGCAGCTTTACCGGGACAGGGTTGGATGGCTACACCTTC. Translating it yields CASSFTGTGLDGYTF.

This CDR3 reads CATSRDRLVSEQFF. The CDR3 DNA reads TGTGCCACCAGCAGAGATCGCCTAGTGAGTGAGCAGTTCTTC. The chain uses TRBV15 and TRBJ2-1; D remains ambiguous. The CDR3 contains 14 residues. With 0 bases removed from V and 9 bases from J, the gap between germline ends came to 12 bases. Germline loops: CDR1 LNHNV, CDR2 YYDKDF (reference sequence).

This chain connects TRBV2 to TRBJ1-4, with a possible D match to TRBD1 (5 bases). CDR3 length: 15 residues. The germline gives CDR1 SNHLY, CDR2 FYNNEI. Deletions cut 6 bases from V and 5 bases from J, with 16 bases between. CDR3 residues: CASSRSGQPNEKLFF. In nucleotides, the CDR3 is TGTGCCAGCAGCAGAAGTGGACAACCGAATGAAAAACTGTTTTTT.

This sequence joins TRBV30 and TRBJ2-7; TRBD1 agrees at 7 bases. Trimming at V came to 1 base and at J to 1 base, leaving 4 bases not matched to a gene. CDR1 is GTSNPN and CDR2 is SVGIG in the germline V gene (reference sequence). This CDR3 has 14 residues. The CDR3 region has the DNA TGTGCCTGGAGTGGGACAGGTCGGTCCTACGAGCAGTACTTC. The encoded protein is CAWSGTGRSYEQYF.

This clone was observed once. This sequence joins TRBV6-1 and TRBJ1-2; D uncertain. Germline-derived CDR1 and CDR2 are MNHNS and SASEGT. V lost 1 base and J lost 8, with 17 bases in between. The CDR3 consists of 15 residues. The CDR3 loop is CASSEDLKQRGGYTF. The CDR3 DNA follows: TGTGCCAGCAGTGAAGACCTGAAACAACGAGGCGGCTACACCTTC.

The chain links TRBV7-6 to TRBJ1-1; no reliable D call. V was trimmed by 2 bases and J by 7 bases, leaving 11 bases between them. Germline assignment: CDR1 SGHVS and CDR2 FNYEAQ. The CDR3 is made up of 13 amino acids. The CDR3 DNA reads TGTGCCAGCAGCTTAATGTCAGTTGGTGAAGCTTTCTTT. It encodes CASSLMSVGEAFF.

This clone occurred a few times. This chain connects TRBV5-6 to TRBJ2-3; 9 bases agree with TRBD1. V gave up 0 bases and J gave up 2 bases; unmatched junction bases: 7. From germline, CDR1 is SGHDT and CDR2 YYEEEE. The length of the CDR3 is 17 residues. CDR3 loop: CASSLVVRDRDTDTQYF. Here the CDR3 DNA reads TGTGCCAGCAGCTTGGTGGTTAGGGACAGGGACACAGATACGCAGTATTTT.

The rearrangement joins TRBV5-1 to TRBJ1-1; D possibly corresponds to TRBD1 (5 bases). Per the germline V gene, CDR1 is SGHRS and CDR2 is YFSETQ. V dropped 5 bases and J dropped 6 bases, with 11 bases sitting between them. The CDR3 is made up of 12 amino acids. The CDR3 here is CASSFQGSEAFF. CDR3 bases: TGCGCCAGCAGTTTTCAGGGTTCTGAAGCTTTCTTT.

This clone was counted a single time. The J gene is TRBJ1-6, the V gene TRBV4-1; D possibly corresponds to TRBD1 (5 bases). The CDR3 extends over 17 amino acids. Trimming shortened V by 1 base and J by 6 bases, and 16 bases separated the two germline ends. Germline CDR1 MGHRA, CDR2 YSYEKL. The CDR3 sequence: CASSQALPGFLNSPLHF. CDR3 DNA sequence: TGCGCCAGCAGCCAAGCCTTACCAGGGTTCCTTAATTCACCCCTCCACTTT.

This clone was recorded a few times. V gene TRBV5-1 combines with J gene TRBJ1-2, with 12 bases identical to TRBD1. The CDR3 totals 16 residues. From germline, CDR1 is SGHRS and CDR2 YFSETQ. V dropped 3 bases and J dropped 8; count of bases not matched to a gene: 11. As DNA, the CDR3 is TGCGCCAGCAGCTCTTCCGGGACAGGGGGCGCGGGCGGCTACACCTTC. It specifies CASSSSGTGGAGGYTF.

V usage is TRBV6-1 and J usage is TRBJ2-4, with 12 positions matching TRBD2. V lost 6 bases, J lost 3 bases, and 0 bases stayed unmatched. The CDR3 covers 14 residues. CDR1 and CDR2 from the germline V gene are MNHNS and SASEGT. The CDR3, as DNA: TGTGCCAGCAGACTAGCGGGGGGCAAAAACATTCAGTACTTC. Amino acids: CASRLAGGKNIQYF.

CDR3 sequence reads: CAWSMLAGGPDEQFF. CDR3 sequence (DNA): TGTGCCTGGAGTATGCTAGCGGGGGGGCCGGATGAGCAGTTCTTC. V is TRBV30 and J is TRBJ2-1; 12 bases fit TRBD2. The J segment lost 8 bases and the V segment lost 2 bases, leaving 7 bases of the junction unmatched. The CDR3 sequence is 15 residues long. CDR1 GTSNPN and CDR2 SVGIG come from the germline V gene (reference sequence).

The CDR3 loop reads CASSRRDRGGYGYTF. DNA of the CDR3: TGTGCCAGCAGCCGAAGGGACAGGGGAGGCTATGGCTACACCTTC. This rearrangement joins TRBV7-9 to TRBJ1-2; 10 nucleotides line up with TRBD1. Germline CDR1 and CDR2: SEHNR and FQNEAQ (reference sequence). Unmatched junction bases numbered 7, after V lost 5 bases and J lost 4 bases. CDR3 length equals 15 residues. Drawing the rest from reference TRBV7-9 and TRBJ1-2, the complete variable domain is DTGVSQNPRHKITKRGQNVTFRCDPISEHNRLYWYRQTLGQGPEFLTYFQNEAQLEKSRLLSDRFSAERPKGSFSTLEIQRTEQGDSAMYLCASSRRDRGGYGYTFGSGTRLTVV.

This clone was counted only a few times. The chain uses TRBV5-1 and TRBJ2-3; D possibly corresponds to TRBD2 (6 bases). This CDR3 has 14 residues. The germline CDR1 and CDR2 sequences are SGHRS and YFSETQ. Trimming shortened V by 3 bases and J by 0 bases, and 8 bases separated the two germline ends. This chain's CDR3 is CASSSGESTDTQYF. DNA for the CDR3: TGCGCCAGCAGCTCGGGGGAGAGCACAGATACGCAGTATTTT.

The chain links TRBV16 to TRBJ1-6; no firm D call. Germline V gene lookup returns CDR1 KGHSY and CDR2 FQNENV. The CDR3 is made up of 15 amino acids. V lost 3 bases and J 0 bases, leaving 6 bases between the germline ends. The CDR3 DNA reads TGTGCCAGCAGCCAGCTTAGCTCCTATAATTCACCCCTCCACTTT. It is translated as CASSQLSSYNSPLHF.

The genes are TRBV6-6 and TRBJ2-3; perhaps TRBD1 as D (6 bases). CDR3 length equals 12 residues. Germline V lookup: CDR1 MNHNY, CDR2 SVGAGI (reference sequence). V was trimmed by 10 bases and J by 1 base, leaving 9 bases between them. The DNA for the CDR3 is TGTGCCACCAAGGGGGGCACAGATACGCAGTATTTT. As protein: CATKGGTDTQYF.

The gene calls are TRBV2 and TRBJ1-5; possible D gene TRBD1, 5 bases. The V gene lost 8 bases and the J gene lost 4 bases, with 12 bases spanning the gap. In germline, CDR1 is SNHLY, CDR2 FYNNEI. The CDR3 is made up of 13 amino acids. The CDR3 nucleotides read TGTGCCAGCGCACAGGTTTGGAATCAGCCCCAGCATTTT. Translating it yields CASAQVWNQPQHF. Looking up the rest from reference TRBV2 and TRBJ1-5 gives the full variable domain: EPEVTQTPSHQVTQMGQEVILRCVPISNHLYFYWYRQILGQKVEFLVSFYNNEISEKSEIFDDQFSVERPDGSNFTLKIRSTKLEDSAMYFCASAQVWNQPQHFGDGTRLSIL.

The chain joins TRBV30 to TRBJ2-7; D may be TRBD2 (6 bases). The CDR3 is made up of 13 amino acids. Germline CDR1 GTSNPN, CDR2 SVGIG (reference sequence). Trimming took 4 bases from V and 5 from J, leaving 15 bases between them. CDR3 DNA sequence: TGTGCCTGGACCTACCTCGGAGGGCACGAGCAGTACTTC. Its protein product is CAWTYLGGHEQYF.

The DNA for the CDR3 is TGTGCCAGCAGTTCGGGACAGTATAACTATGGCTACACCTTC. Protein sequence: CASSSGQYNYGYTF. The rearrangement uses TRBV28 and TRBJ1-2, with 7 positions matching TRBD1. The CDR3 runs to 14 residues. After removal of 4 bases from V and 1 base from J, the junction contained 3 bases not matched to a gene. Germline loops: CDR1 MDHEN, CDR2 SYDVKM.

The table lists this clone with a few counts. This chain connects TRBV5-6 to TRBJ1-6, with TRBD1 as a possible D gene (6 bases). V lost 10 bases to trimming and J lost 9 bases, with 23 bases between them. Germline CDR1 reads SGHDT; CDR2 reads YYEEEE. CDR3 length: 15 residues. The CDR3 DNA follows: TGTGCCGGAGGGGGGGAAATAGTGATAGGTTCACCCCTCCACTTT. Its translation: CAGGGEIVIGSPLHF. The whole variable domain, filled in from reference TRBV5-6 and TRBJ1-6, reads DAGVTQSPTHLIKTRGQQVTLRCSPKSGHDTVSWYQQALGQGPQFIFQYYEEEERQRGNFPDRFSGHQFPNYSSELNVNALLLGDSALYLCAGGGEIVIGSPLHFGNGTRLTVT.

This clone was counted a single time. The chain combines TRBV4-1 with TRBJ2-1, with 8 nucleotides matching TRBD2. Germline lookup yields CDR1 MGHRA and CDR2 YSYEKL. The CDR3 is made up of 16 amino acids. Losses at the gene ends were 4 bases for V and 4 bases for J; bases not matched to a gene: 9. CDR3 protein: CASSRPGGAKYNEQFF. Here the CDR3 DNA reads TGCGCCAGCAGCCGACCCGGGGGGGCGAAATACAATGAGCAGTTCTTC.

J is TRBJ1-1 and V is TRBV4-1, with D possibly matching TRBD1 (5 bases). The CDR3 has 14 residues. Germline loops: CDR1 MGHRA, CDR2 YSYEKL. The V gene lost 6 bases and the J gene lost 0 bases, with 11 bases spanning the gap. Here the CDR3 DNA reads TGCGCCAGCAGGCCTACAGGAGTGAACACTGAAGCTTTCTTT. Encoded protein: CASRPTGVNTEAFF.

This clone was picked up a small number of times. The CDR3 loop is CATSDGQTLVNEKLFF. CDR3 nucleotides: TGTGCCACCAGCGATGGACAGACTTTAGTTAATGAAAAACTGTTTTTT. The chain uses TRBV15 and TRBJ1-4, with TRBD1 as a possible D gene (6 bases). This CDR3 contains 16 residues. Germline V gene lookup returns CDR1 LNHNV and CDR2 YYDKDF (reference sequence). The ends were cut back, 5 bases at V and 4 bases at J, with 17 bases in the middle.